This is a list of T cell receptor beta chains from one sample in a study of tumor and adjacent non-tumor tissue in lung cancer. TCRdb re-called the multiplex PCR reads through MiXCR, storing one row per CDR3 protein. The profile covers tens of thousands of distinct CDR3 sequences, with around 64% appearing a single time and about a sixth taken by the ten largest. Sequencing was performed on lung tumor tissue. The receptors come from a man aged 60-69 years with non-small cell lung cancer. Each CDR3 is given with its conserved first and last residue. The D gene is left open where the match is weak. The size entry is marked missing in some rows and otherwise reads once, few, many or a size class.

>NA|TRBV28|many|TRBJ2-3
CASRDPHQDTQYF
TGTGCCAGCAGGGATCCACACCAAGATACGCAGTATTTT
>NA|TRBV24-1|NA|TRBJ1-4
CATSEAGLGEKLFF
TGTGCCACCAGTGAGGCTGGGCTGGGCGAAAAACTGTTTTTT
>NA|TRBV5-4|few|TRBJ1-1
CARSQGREAEAIF
TGTGCCAGGAGTCAGGGCAGGGAGGCTGAAGCTATCTTT
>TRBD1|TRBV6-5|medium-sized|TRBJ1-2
CASRSGQGDYGYTF
TGTGCCAGCAGATCAGGACAGGGTGACTATGGCTACACCTTC
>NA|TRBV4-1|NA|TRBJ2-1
CASSQDVALSSYNEQSF
TGCGCCAGCAGCCAAGATGTGGCACTCAGCTCATACAATGAACAGTCCTTC
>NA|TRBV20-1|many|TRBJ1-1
CSARASGRNTEAFF
TGCAGTGCTAGAGCGTCGGGGCGCAACACTGAAGCTTTCTTT
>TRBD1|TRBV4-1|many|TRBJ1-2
CASSHRQGGDGYTF
TGCGCCAGCAGCCACCGACAGGGTGGCGATGGCTACACCTTC
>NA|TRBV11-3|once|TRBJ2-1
CAISFRGGRPYNEQFF
TGTGCCATCAGCTTCAGAGGAGGGAGGCCCTACAATGAGCAGTTCTTC
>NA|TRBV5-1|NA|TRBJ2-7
CASSLAREAYEQYF
TGCGCCAGCAGCCTTGCTCGAGAAGCCTACGAGCAGTACTTC
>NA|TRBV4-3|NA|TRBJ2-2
CASNQWWGTGELFF
TGCGCCAGCAACCAATGGTGGGGAACCGGGGAGCTGTTTTTT
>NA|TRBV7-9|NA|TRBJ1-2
CASSNPAGTNFYGYTF
TGTGCCAGCAGCAACCCGGCAGGGACCAACTTCTATGGCTACACCTTC
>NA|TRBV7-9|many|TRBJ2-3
CASSSRLDISTDTQYF
TGTGCCAGCAGCTCACGACTAGATATAAGCACAGATACGCAGTATTTT
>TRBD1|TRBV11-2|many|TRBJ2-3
CASSTKRTGGAADTQYF
TGTGCCAGCAGCACAAAAAGGACAGGGGGCGCAGCAGATACGCAGTATTTT
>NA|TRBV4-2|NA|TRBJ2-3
CASSQDIRVSIDTQYF
TGTGCCAGTAGCCAAGATATTCGGGTCAGCATAGATACGCAGTATTTT
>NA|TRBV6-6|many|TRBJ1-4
CASSYRDGLFEKLFF
TGTGCCAGCAGTTACAGGGACGGCCTGTTTGAAAAACTGTTTTTT
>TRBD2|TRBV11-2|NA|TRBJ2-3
CASSLGGLARGLGTDTRYF
TGTGCCAGCAGCTTAGGTGGACTAGCGCGAGGTCTGGGGACAGATACGCGGTACTTT
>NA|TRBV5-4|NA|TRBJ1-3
CASSRREIGSTIYF
TGTGCCAGCAGCCGACGGGAAATTGGAAGCACCATATATTTT
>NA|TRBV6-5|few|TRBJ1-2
CASGRAGEHGYTF
TGTGCCAGCGGCCGCGCAGGGGAACATGGCTACACCTTC
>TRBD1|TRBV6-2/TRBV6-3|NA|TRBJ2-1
CTSSGQGNGQFF
TGTACCAGCAGCGGACAGGGTAATGGGCAGTTCTTC
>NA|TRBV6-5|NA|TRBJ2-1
CASKVQGPSEMEQFF
TGTGCCAGCAAAGTTCAGGGACCTTCGGAAATGGAGCAGTTCTTC
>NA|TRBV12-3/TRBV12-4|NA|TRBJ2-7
CASSLLTSDYEQYF
TGTGCCAGCAGCCTCCTCACTAGTGACTACGAGCAATACTTC
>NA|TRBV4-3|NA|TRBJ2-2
CASSLGTRGTRELFF
TGCGCCAGCAGCCTTGGGACACGAGGCACACGGGAGCTGTTTTTT
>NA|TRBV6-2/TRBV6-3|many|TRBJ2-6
CASNLEAGANVLTF
TGTGCCAGCAACCTGGAAGCTGGGGCCAACGTCCTGACTTTC
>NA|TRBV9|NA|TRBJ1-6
CASSPTTGTSNSPLHF
TGTGCCAGCAGCCCGACAACCGGGACAAGTAATTCACCCCTCCACTTT
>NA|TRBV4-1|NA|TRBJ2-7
CASSPGSLYEQYF
TGCGCCAGCAGCCCAGGAAGCCTCTACGAGCAGTACTTC
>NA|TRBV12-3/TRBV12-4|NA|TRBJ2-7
CASSLQGHGRYEQYF
TGTGCCAGCAGTTTGCAAGGACATGGAAGGTACGAGCAGTACTTC
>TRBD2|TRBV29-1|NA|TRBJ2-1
CSVATGTSSHEQFF
TGCAGTGTTGCTACCGGGACTAGCAGCCATGAGCAGTTCTTC
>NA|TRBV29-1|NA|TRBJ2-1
CSVEREQPAGQGRNEQFF
TGCAGCGTTGAAAGGGAACAACCGGCTGGTCAAGGGCGCAATGAGCAGTTCTTC
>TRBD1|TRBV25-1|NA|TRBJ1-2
CASSEYVGTVPFYGYMF
TGTGCCAGCAGTGAATACGTAGGGACAGTCCCCTTCTATGGCTACATGTTC
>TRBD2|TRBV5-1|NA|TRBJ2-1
CASSSRLAESSYNEQFF
TGCGCCAGCAGCTCCAGACTAGCTGAGAGCTCCTACAATGAGCAGTTCTTC
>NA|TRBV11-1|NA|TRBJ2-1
CASSLTSSCNEQFF
TGTGCCAGCAGCTTAACGTCTTCCTGCAATGAGCAATTCTTC
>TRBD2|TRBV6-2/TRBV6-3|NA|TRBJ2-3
CANSYVGTSRMKVTDTQYF
TGTGCCAACAGTTACGTTGGGACTAGCAGGATGAAGGTCACAGATACGCAGTATTTT
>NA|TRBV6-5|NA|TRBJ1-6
CASSNYIVGANSPLHF
TGTGCCAGCAGTAACTACATAGTTGGGGCTAATTCACCCCTCCACTTT
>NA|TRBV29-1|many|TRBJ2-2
CSVSVVGRTGELFF
TGCAGCGTTAGTGTTGTAGGGCGGACCGGGGAGCTGTTTTTT
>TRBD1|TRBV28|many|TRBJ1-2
CASRRDRAWYGYTF
TGTGCCAGCAGACGGGACAGGGCCTGGTATGGCTACACCTTC
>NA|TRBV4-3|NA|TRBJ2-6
CAISQALTSAGPNVLTF
TGCGCCATCAGCCAAGCCCTTACTAGTGCTGGGCCCAACGTCCTGACTTTC
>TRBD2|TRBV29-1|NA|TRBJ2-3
CSVAGTIGDSTDTQYF
TGCAGCGTTGCCGGGACTATCGGGGATAGCACAGATACGCAGTATTTT
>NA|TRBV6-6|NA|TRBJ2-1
CSSEERSSYNEQFF
TGTTCCAGCGAGGAGAGGTCCTCCTACAATGAACAGTTCTTC
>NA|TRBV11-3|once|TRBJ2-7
CVSSFQGPIYEQYF
TGTGTCAGTAGCTTCCAGGGCCCGATATACGAGCAGTACTTT
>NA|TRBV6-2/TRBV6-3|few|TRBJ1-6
CASSFGQHNSLLHF
TGTGCCAGCAGTTTCGGACAGCATAATTCACTCCTCCATTTT
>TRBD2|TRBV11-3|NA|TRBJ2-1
CVSSHGTSSSHEQFF
TGTGTCAGCAGCCACGGGACTAGCAGTAGCCATGAGCAGTTCTTC
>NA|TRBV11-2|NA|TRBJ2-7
CASSLAGGRGSYEQYF
TGTGCCAGCAGTTTAGCCGGCGGTCGGGGGAGCTACGAGCAGTACTTC